The 13 T cell receptor beta chains listed next were all sequenced from one sample in a study of regulatory T cells in long-lasting Graves disease. TCR beta libraries were built with iRepertoire HTBI primers and Arm-PCR of CDR3 regions. TCRdb independently ran MiXCR on the multiplex PCR reads; one entry per CDR3 protein. The sample carries roughly 450,000 distinct CDR3 sequences, less than 25% recorded once. The sample's time point: persistent/refractory GD, antithyroid drugs over 5 years with positive TRAb. Scientists built the TCR library using RNA that was extracted from PBMCs. This specimen was peripheral blood mononuclear cells (PBMCs), taken when the disease was refractory, from a patient treated with antithyroid drugs. These receptors all stem from a female donor with Graves disease.

The chain is built from TRBV19 and TRBJ1-6; the D gene is possibly TRBD1 (5 bases). The germline gives CDR1 LNHDA, CDR2 SQIVND (reference sequence). The germline V and J ends were trimmed by 4 bases and 6 bases, with 13 bases remaining between them. The length of the CDR3 is 15 residues. The CDR3 reads CASSTWDGANSPLHF. Written as DNA, the CDR3 is TGTGCCAGTAGTACATGGGACGGAGCTAATTCACCCCTCCACTTT.

This clonotype was observed at least ten times. The gene calls are TRBV6-1 and TRBJ2-7, with 8 bases lining up with TRBD1. Germline V gives CDR1 MNHNS, CDR2 SASEGT. V was clipped by 6 bases and J by 2 bases; unmatched bases: 6. The length of the CDR3 is 14 residues. The CDR3 DNA reads as TGTGCCAGCAGACGGGGACAGGCTCCCTACGAGCAGTACTTC. This encodes CASRRGQAPYEQYF.

The table lists this clonotype with many counts. The V and J genes are TRBV2 and TRBJ1-4, with a tentative D call TRBD1 (5 bases). The CDR3 extends over 12 amino acids. Trimming removed 2 bases at V and 8 bases at J, with 6 bases between. CDR1 is SNHLY, CDR2 FYNNEI, per germline. In DNA, the CDR3 is TGTGCCAGCAGTGAAAGGGGCGAAAAACTGTTTTTT. Amino acids: CASSERGEKLFF.

This clonotype has a count of ten or more. The chain employs TRBV29-1 and TRBJ1-1; D is possibly TRBD1 (6 bases). This CDR3 contains 12 residues. The V gene lost 8 bases and the J gene lost 11 bases, with 21 bases spanning the gap. CDR1 SQVTM and CDR2 ANQGSEA come from the germline V gene. The CDR3 protein is CSTGEGEPGAFF. The CDR3, as DNA: TGCAGCACGGGAGAGGGGGAACCGGGGGCTTTCTTT.

J is TRBJ1-3 and V is TRBV9; D is unresolved. The CDR3 length is 15 residues. Trimming stripped 4 bases from V and 0 bases from J, with 11 bases between. CDR1 and CDR2 (germline): SGDLS, YYNGEE. CDR3: CASSPGQNSGNTIYF. The DNA of the CDR3 is TGTGCCAGCAGCCCCGGGCAGAACTCTGGAAACACCATATATTTT.

There are a few counts of this clonotype. This chain uses TRBV7-2 with TRBJ1-2, with D possibly being TRBD1 (5 bases). From germline, CDR1 is SGHTA and CDR2 FQGNSA. The ends were cut back, 1 base at V and 7 bases at J, with 25 bases in the middle. CDR3 size: 18 residues. The CDR3 DNA sequence: TGTGCCAGCAGCTTAGAGTTGTTCGTCTCCAGGGTAGACAGTGGCTACACCTTC. Protein sequence: CASSLELFVSRVDSGYTF.

This clonotype was seen at least ten times. The chain joins TRBV2 to TRBJ1-1; tentatively, D is TRBD1 (5 bases). V was pared by 11 bases and J by 0 bases, with 7 bases between. The CDR3 sequence is 11 residues long. Looked up from germline, CDR1 is SNHLY and CDR2 is FYNNEI. For the CDR3, the DNA is TGTGCCGGGACTATGAACACTGAAGCTTTCTTT. Amino acid sequence: CAGTMNTEAFF.

The chain carries TRBV28 and TRBJ2-1; 8 bases align to TRBD1. V lost 3 bases, J lost 7 bases, and 8 bases stayed unmatched. The germline gives CDR1 MDHEN, CDR2 SYDVKM. The CDR3 totals 15 residues. CDR3 DNA: TGTGCCAGCAGTTTTAGGCAGGGGGCGCGTAATGAGCAGTTCTTC. Encoded protein: CASSFRQGARNEQFF.

The chain combines TRBV6-1 with TRBJ2-1; the match to TRBD1 covers 10 bases. The V and J ends lost 7 bases and 8 bases, in that order; junction bases with no gene match: 14. The CDR3 runs to 16 residues. CDR1 and CDR2 from the germline V gene are MNHNS and SASEGT. CDR3 sequence reads: CASTWNPGQGRYEQFF. The CDR3 region has the DNA TGTGCCAGCACTTGGAACCCGGGACAGGGGCGGTATGAGCAGTTCTTC.

The sample holds a few counts of this clonotype. J is TRBJ1-1 and V is TRBV7-9; the D gene is possibly TRBD1 (6 bases). The CDR3 loop spans 20 amino acids. Germline loops: CDR1 SEHNR, CDR2 FQNEAQ (reference sequence). V was shortened by 1 base and J by 1 base, with 25 bases between the two germline ends. CDR3 residues: CASSLEEVTRGGFKNTEAFF. CDR3 nucleotide sequence: TGTGCCAGCAGCTTAGAAGAGGTTACCAGGGGAGGGTTTAAGAACACTGAAGCTTTCTTT.

This clonotype was counted at least ten times. This chain uses TRBV12-3 or TRBV12-4 with TRBJ1-1; the D is unclear. The CDR3 is 12 residues long. V was clipped by 5 bases and J by 8 bases, with 12 bases between them. The CDR3 spells CASSRRRIEAFF. CDR3 bases: TGTGCCAGCAGTCGTCGGAGAATAGAAGCTTTCTTT.

This clonotype was seen only a few times. This CDR3 is missing its conserved last phenylalanine or tryptophan, likely due to a read error. The rearrangement links TRBV19 to TRBJ1-1, with D possibly TRBD1 on 5 matching bases. The CDR3 consists of 14 residues. The V end lost 7 bases, the J end lost 0 bases, and 12 bases lay between the germline ends. Per the germline V gene, CDR1 is LNHDA and CDR2 is SQIVND (reference sequence). CDR3 region: CASTFGTVNTEAFL. In DNA form, the CDR3 reads TGTGCCAGTACCTTTGGGACGGTGAACACTGAAGCTTTCCTT.

The sample holds many counts of this clonotype. V gene TRBV27 combines with J gene TRBJ2-7; 8 bases agree with TRBD2. The CDR3 has 14 amino acids. Germline trimming cut 8 bases from V and 11 bases from J; bases unmatched to any gene: 17. Germline assignment: CDR1 MNHEY and CDR2 SMNVEV (reference sequence). CDR3 protein: CASGIIVGAGVEYF. For the CDR3, the DNA is TGTGCCAGCGGTATAATCGTCGGAGCGGGAGTGGAGTACTTC.